A selection of T cell receptor beta chains follows, all from one sample in a study of T-cell memory formation after mild COVID-19. TCRdb re-called the 5' RACE reads with MiXCR, one entry per CDR3 protein. The table has some 110,000 distinct CDR3 sequences, around 15% seen once. The sample taken for sequencing was PBMCs or a T cell subset sorted from them (not recorded which). These TCRs come from an adult woman who had mild COVID-19 (a few samples of this study predate the infection). Cell type and time point are not known. CDR3s include the opening cysteine and the closing phenylalanine or tryptophan. The order of the fields is D gene, V gene, J gene, clone size, CDR3 DNA, CDR3 protein. The D gene is left open where the match is weak. Rows give clone size only sometimes, using once, few, many, or a class for an expanded clone.

d_call: NA; v_call: TRBV7-9; j_call: TRBJ2-1; clone_size: NA; cdr3_nt: TGTGCCAGCAGCTGGAGGGACAGTTCGTGGAAGAATGAGCAGTTCTTC; cdr3_aa: CASSWRDSSWKNEQFF
d_call: NA; v_call: TRBV7-9; j_call: TRBJ2-3; clone_size: NA; cdr3_nt: TGTGCCAGCAGCTTAGCGACGGGGGAGCTATTTGATACGCAGTATTTT; cdr3_aa: CASSLATGELFDTQYF
d_call: TRBD1; v_call: TRBV9; j_call: TRBJ1-4; clone_size: few; cdr3_nt: TGTGCCAGCAGCGGGACAGGAGCTAATGAAAAACTGTTTTTT; cdr3_aa: CASSGTGANEKLFF
d_call: NA; v_call: TRBV9; j_call: TRBJ2-7; clone_size: few; cdr3_nt: TGTGCCAGCAGCTGGGGACAAAACTCCTACGAGCAGTACTTC; cdr3_aa: CASSWGQNSYEQYF
d_call: TRBD1; v_call: TRBV5-1; j_call: TRBJ2-7; clone_size: few; cdr3_nt: TGCGCCAGCAGCTATACAGGGGGCGAGCAGTACTTC; cdr3_aa: CASSYTGGEQYF
d_call: NA; v_call: TRBV5-1; j_call: TRBJ1-5; clone_size: few; cdr3_nt: TGCGCCAGCAGCTTGGTCTCAGGCCAGCCCCAGCATTTT; cdr3_aa: CASSLVSGQPQHF
d_call: TRBD2; v_call: TRBV7-9; j_call: TRBJ2-3; clone_size: few; cdr3_nt: TGTGCCAGCAGCCCAGCCGCTAGCGGGAGTTTGATTACGCAGTATTTT; cdr3_aa: CASSPAASGSLITQYF
d_call: NA; v_call: TRBV20-1; j_call: TRBJ1-2; clone_size: few; cdr3_nt: TGCAGTGCTAATTTGGGGCCAAACAGGGAAGGCTACACCTTC; cdr3_aa: CSANLGPNREGYTF
d_call: NA; v_call: TRBV12-3/TRBV12-4; j_call: TRBJ2-2; clone_size: NA; cdr3_nt: TGTGCCAGCAGTTTAGTAGGCGGATTGGGAACCGGGGAGCTGTTTTTT; cdr3_aa: CASSLVGGLGTGELFF
d_call: NA; v_call: TRBV14; j_call: TRBJ1-1; clone_size: NA; cdr3_nt: TGTGCCAGCAGCTGGACGGGAGCAGTGAACACTGAAGCTTTCTTT; cdr3_aa: CASSWTGAVNTEAFF
d_call: NA; v_call: TRBV27; j_call: TRBJ1-4; clone_size: NA; cdr3_nt: TGTGCCAGCAGCCAAGGGGGGGGTGGTGAAAAACTGTTTTTT; cdr3_aa: CASSQGGGGEKLFF
d_call: TRBD2; v_call: TRBV5-1; j_call: TRBJ2-7; clone_size: NA; cdr3_nt: TGCGCCAGCAGCTTGCAAAGCGGGGAGGACGAGCAGTACTTC; cdr3_aa: CASSLQSGEDEQYF
d_call: TRBD2; v_call: TRBV13; j_call: TRBJ2-7; clone_size: many; cdr3_nt: TGTGCCAGCAGCGTGGGACTAGCGGGCTACGAGCAGTACTTC; cdr3_aa: CASSVGLAGYEQYF
d_call: TRBD1; v_call: TRBV27; j_call: TRBJ2-7; clone_size: NA; cdr3_nt: TGTGCCAGCGGACAGGGCCCCCCCTACGAGCAGTACTTC; cdr3_aa: CASGQGPPYEQYF
d_call: NA; v_call: TRBV20-1; j_call: TRBJ1-1; clone_size: NA; cdr3_nt: TGCAGCCCCACTGCTGAAGCTTTCTTT; cdr3_aa: CSPTAEAFF
d_call: TRBD2; v_call: TRBV4-2; j_call: TRBJ2-3; clone_size: few; cdr3_nt: TGTGCCAGCAGCCAGGGACTAGGAGTGGATACGCAGTATTTT; cdr3_aa: CASSQGLGVDTQYF
d_call: TRBD1; v_call: TRBV7-9; j_call: TRBJ2-1; clone_size: NA; cdr3_nt: TGTGCCAGCAGCTCCCGGGACAGGGGAAATGAGCAGTTCTTC; cdr3_aa: CASSSRDRGNEQFF
d_call: NA; v_call: TRBV7-9; j_call: TRBJ2-3; clone_size: NA; cdr3_nt: TGTGCCAGCAGCTTAGGGAGCACAGATACGCAGTATTTT; cdr3_aa: CASSLGSTDTQYF
d_call: NA; v_call: TRBV2; j_call: TRBJ2-7; clone_size: few; cdr3_nt: TGTGCCAGCAGACTCAGCGGGTACTGGGAGCAGTACTTC; cdr3_aa: CASRLSGYWEQYF
d_call: TRBD1; v_call: TRBV20-1; j_call: TRBJ1-1; clone_size: few; cdr3_nt: TGCAGTGCTAGAGATGCCACAGGGGTAAGCGCGGACATGAACACTGAAGCTTTCTTT; cdr3_aa: CSARDATGVSADMNTEAFF
d_call: TRBD2; v_call: TRBV6-5; j_call: TRBJ2-5; clone_size: NA; cdr3_nt: TGTGCCAGCAGTTCCCCATCTGGGACTAGCGGGAGGATGACGGAGACCCAGTACTTC; cdr3_aa: CASSSPSGTSGRMTETQYF
d_call: TRBD1; v_call: TRBV5-5; j_call: TRBJ2-7; clone_size: few; cdr3_nt: TGTGCCAGCAGCTCGCCTCCGGGACAGGGGCCCTACGAGCAGTACTTC; cdr3_aa: CASSSPPGQGPYEQYF
d_call: NA; v_call: TRBV27; j_call: TRBJ2-6; clone_size: NA; cdr3_nt: TGTGCCAGCAGTGAACACTCTGGGGCCAACGTCCTGACTTTC; cdr3_aa: CASSEHSGANVLTF
d_call: NA; v_call: TRBV7-9; j_call: TRBJ1-3; clone_size: few; cdr3_nt: TGTGCCAGCAGCTTATACACCGCTGGAAACACCATATATTTT; cdr3_aa: CASSLYTAGNTIYF
d_call: TRBD1; v_call: TRBV5-6; j_call: TRBJ2-7; clone_size: few; cdr3_nt: TGTGCCAGCAGCAACAGGGGAAGAGACTCCTACGAGCAGTACTTC; cdr3_aa: CASSNRGRDSYEQYF
d_call: NA; v_call: TRBV24-1; j_call: TRBJ2-1; clone_size: few; cdr3_nt: TGTGCCACCAGTGCCTTCCCCCTCGACCCAGGGAATTACAATGAGCAGTTCTTC; cdr3_aa: CATSAFPLDPGNYNEQFF
d_call: NA; v_call: TRBV12-3/TRBV12-4; j_call: TRBJ1-1; clone_size: NA; cdr3_nt: TGTGCCAGCAGACCGGACGGGTATAACACTGAAGCTTTCTTT; cdr3_aa: CASRPDGYNTEAFF
d_call: NA; v_call: TRBV12-3/TRBV12-4; j_call: TRBJ1-2; clone_size: once; cdr3_nt: TGTGCCAGCAGCACCGGGGTAGACTATGGCTACACCTTC; cdr3_aa: CASSTGVDYGYTF
d_call: NA; v_call: TRBV29-1; j_call: TRBJ1-1; clone_size: NA; cdr3_nt: TGCAGCGTTTTAGGGCGTTCGAACACTGAAGCTTTCTTT; cdr3_aa: CSVLGRSNTEAFF
d_call: TRBD2; v_call: TRBV15; j_call: TRBJ2-3; clone_size: NA; cdr3_nt: TGTGCCACCAGCAGGTTTAGCGGGAGCGGGGGGGATACGCAGTATTTT; cdr3_aa: CATSRFSGSGGDTQYF
d_call: NA; v_call: TRBV24-1; j_call: TRBJ2-1; clone_size: few; cdr3_nt: TGTGCCACCAGTGATTCGTACAGATCTGAGCAGTTCTTC; cdr3_aa: CATSDSYRSEQFF
d_call: NA; v_call: TRBV25-1; j_call: TRBJ2-4; clone_size: few; cdr3_nt: TGTGCCAGCCTGGGGGACATTCAGTACTTC; cdr3_aa: CASLGDIQYF
d_call: TRBD1; v_call: TRBV7-9; j_call: TRBJ1-2; clone_size: NA; cdr3_nt: TGTGCCAGCAGCTTGGGACAGGGCATGGATGGCTACACCTTC; cdr3_aa: CASSLGQGMDGYTF